These 5 T cell receptor beta chains were sequenced from one sample in a study of blood T cell repertoires in COVID-19. Assay used: immunoSEQ multiplex PCR; TCRdb lists only in-frame clones, some missing. The data contain 250,000 to 400,000 clones, more than 70% of them singletons. Sequencing used PBMCs or T cells enriched from blood (not recorded which). The receptors here all came from a woman in her thirties who had recovered from COVID-19.

The chain links TRBV5-4 to TRBJ2-2, with 8 bases matching TRBD1. CDR1 is SGHNT and CDR2 is YYREEE in the germline V gene (reference sequence). This CDR3 is built from 15 residues. With 0 bases clipped from V and 10 bases from J, the junction kept 8 bases outside the gene matches. CDR3 coding DNA: TGTGCCAGCAGCTTGGCGGACAGGGTCCCTTTGGAGCTGTTTTTT. Its translation: CASSLADRVPLELFF.

The chain uses TRBV9 and TRBJ2-5; 9 bases align to TRBD2. Germline V gives CDR1 SGDLS, CDR2 YYNGEE. Unmatched junction bases numbered 2, after V lost 1 base and J lost 4 bases. This CDR3 has 14 residues. CDR3 residues: CASSVTSGLETQYF. The CDR3 coding sequence is TGTGCCAGCAGCGTAACTAGCGGGTTAGAGACCCAGTACTTC.

The V gene is TRBV3-1 (or the pseudogene TRBV3-2), the J gene TRBJ2-3, with 13 positions matching TRBD2. The CDR3 is made up of 17 amino acids. With 4 bases clipped from V and 1 base from J, the junction kept 5 bases outside the gene matches. From germline, CDR1 is LGHDT and CDR2 YNNKEL (reference sequence). The CDR3 DNA sequence: TGTGCCAGCAGCCCCCGACTAGCGGGGGGTGGCACAGATACGCAGTATTTT. This codes for CASSPRLAGGGTDTQYF.

The chain is built from TRBV29-1 and TRBJ1-3; D might be TRBD1 (5 bases). CDR1 is SQVTM, CDR2 ANQGSEA, per germline. V lost 4 bases and J 4 bases, leaving 14 bases between the germline ends. This CDR3 spans 14 amino acids. CDR3 in amino acids: CSVVGGGVGNTIYF. CDR3 coding DNA: TGCAGCGTTGTCGGGGGAGGCGTAGGAAACACCATATATTTT.

The chain recombines TRBV28 with TRBJ1-2; 7 positions agree with TRBD1. The V and J ends lost 5 bases and 0 bases, in that order; junction bases with no gene match: 0. Germline CDR1 reads MDHEN; CDR2 reads SYDVKM. This CDR3 is built from 13 residues. CDR3 coding DNA: TGTGCCAGCAGTGACAGGGCTAACTATGGCTACACCTTC. Protein product: CASSDRANYGYTF.